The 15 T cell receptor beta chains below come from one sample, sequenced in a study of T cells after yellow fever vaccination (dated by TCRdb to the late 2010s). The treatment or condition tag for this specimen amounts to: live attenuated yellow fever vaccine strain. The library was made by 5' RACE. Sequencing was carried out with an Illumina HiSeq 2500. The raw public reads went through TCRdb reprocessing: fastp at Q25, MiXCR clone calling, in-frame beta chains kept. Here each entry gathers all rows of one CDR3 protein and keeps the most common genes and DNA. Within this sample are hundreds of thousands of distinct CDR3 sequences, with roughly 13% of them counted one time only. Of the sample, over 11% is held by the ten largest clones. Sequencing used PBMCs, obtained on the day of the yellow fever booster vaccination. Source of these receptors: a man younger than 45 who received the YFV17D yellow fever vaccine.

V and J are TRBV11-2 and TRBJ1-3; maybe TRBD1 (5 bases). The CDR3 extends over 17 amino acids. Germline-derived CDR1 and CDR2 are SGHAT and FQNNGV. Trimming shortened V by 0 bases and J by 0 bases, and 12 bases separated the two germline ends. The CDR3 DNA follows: TGTGCCAGCAGCTTAGATGGCAGGGCAAGCTCTGGAAACACCATATATTTT. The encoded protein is CASSLDGRASSGNTIYF.

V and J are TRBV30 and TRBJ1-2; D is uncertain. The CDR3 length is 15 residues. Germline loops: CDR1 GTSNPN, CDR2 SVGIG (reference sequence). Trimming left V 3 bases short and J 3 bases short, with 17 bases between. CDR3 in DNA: TGTGCCTGGAGCCCGGGGAGGACGATCTACTATGGCTACACCTTC. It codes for CAWSPGRTIYYGYTF.

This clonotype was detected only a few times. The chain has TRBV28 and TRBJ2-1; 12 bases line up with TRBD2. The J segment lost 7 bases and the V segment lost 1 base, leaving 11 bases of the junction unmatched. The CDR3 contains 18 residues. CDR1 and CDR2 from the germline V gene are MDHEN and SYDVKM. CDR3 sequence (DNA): TGTGCCAGCAGTTTATATGCTAGCGGGAGGGCTATGGGAAATGAGCAGTTCTTC. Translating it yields CASSLYASGRAMGNEQFF.

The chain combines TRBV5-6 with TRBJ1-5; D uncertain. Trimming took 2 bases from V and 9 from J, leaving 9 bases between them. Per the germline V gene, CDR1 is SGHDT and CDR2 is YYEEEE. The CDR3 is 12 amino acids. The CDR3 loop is CASSFNQGPQHF. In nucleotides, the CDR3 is TGTGCCAGCAGCTTTAATCAAGGGCCCCAGCATTTT.

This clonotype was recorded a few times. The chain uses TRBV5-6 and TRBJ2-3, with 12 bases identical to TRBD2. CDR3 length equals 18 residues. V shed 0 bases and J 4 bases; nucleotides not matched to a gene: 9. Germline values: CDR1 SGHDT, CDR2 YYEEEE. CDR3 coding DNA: TGTGCCAGCAGCTTGGCCCGACGGACTAGCGGGATCCCAGATACGCAGTATTTT. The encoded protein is CASSLARRTSGIPDTQYF.

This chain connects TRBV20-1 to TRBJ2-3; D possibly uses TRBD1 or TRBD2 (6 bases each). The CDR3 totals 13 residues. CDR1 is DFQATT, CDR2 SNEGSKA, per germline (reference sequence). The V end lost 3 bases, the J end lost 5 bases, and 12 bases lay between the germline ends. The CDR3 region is CSASWGAGDTQYF. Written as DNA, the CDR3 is TGCAGTGCTAGTTGGGGGGCTGGAGATACGCAGTATTTT.

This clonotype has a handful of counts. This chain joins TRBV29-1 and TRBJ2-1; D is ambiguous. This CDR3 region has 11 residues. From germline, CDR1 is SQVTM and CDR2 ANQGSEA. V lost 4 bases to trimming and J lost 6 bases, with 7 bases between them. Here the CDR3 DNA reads TGCAGCGTTGTGGGCCCCAATGAGCAGTTCTTC. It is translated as CSVVGPNEQFF.

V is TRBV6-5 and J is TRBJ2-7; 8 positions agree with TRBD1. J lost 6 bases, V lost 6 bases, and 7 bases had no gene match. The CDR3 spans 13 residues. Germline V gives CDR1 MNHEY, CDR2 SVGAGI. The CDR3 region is CASRSDRVGEQYF. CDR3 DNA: TGTGCCAGCAGATCGGACAGGGTCGGCGAGCAGTACTTC.

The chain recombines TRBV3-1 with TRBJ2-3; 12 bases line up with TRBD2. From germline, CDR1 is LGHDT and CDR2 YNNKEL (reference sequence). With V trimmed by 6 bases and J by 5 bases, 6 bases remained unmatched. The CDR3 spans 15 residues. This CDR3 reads CASRATSGSGDTQYF. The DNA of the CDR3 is TGTGCCAGCAGGGCGACTAGCGGGAGTGGAGATACGCAGTATTTT.

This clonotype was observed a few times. Written as DNA, the CDR3 is TGCAGTGCCACCCTTAGCGTGGGAGAGACCCAGTACTTC. Translation gives CSATLSVGETQYF. This sequence joins TRBV20-1 and TRBJ2-5; D perhaps matches TRBD2 (5 bases). Germline V gives CDR1 DFQATT, CDR2 SNEGSKA (reference sequence). CDR3 length: 13 amino acids. With 6 bases removed from V and 4 bases from J, the gap between germline ends came to 15 bases.

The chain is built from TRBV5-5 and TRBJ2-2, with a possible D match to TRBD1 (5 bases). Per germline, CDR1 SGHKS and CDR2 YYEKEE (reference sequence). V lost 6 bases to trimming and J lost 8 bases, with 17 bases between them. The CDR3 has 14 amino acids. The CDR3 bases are TGTGCCAGCACCCCGCAAGGGGATGGAGGGGAGCTGTTTTTT. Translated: CASTPQGDGGELFF.

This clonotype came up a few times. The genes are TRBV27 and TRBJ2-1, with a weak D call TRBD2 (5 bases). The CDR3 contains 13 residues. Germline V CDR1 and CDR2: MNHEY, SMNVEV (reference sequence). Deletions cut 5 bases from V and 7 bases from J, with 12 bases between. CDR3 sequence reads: CASSPMGRNEQFF. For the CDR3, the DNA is TGTGCCAGCAGTCCAATGGGGAGAAATGAGCAGTTCTTC.

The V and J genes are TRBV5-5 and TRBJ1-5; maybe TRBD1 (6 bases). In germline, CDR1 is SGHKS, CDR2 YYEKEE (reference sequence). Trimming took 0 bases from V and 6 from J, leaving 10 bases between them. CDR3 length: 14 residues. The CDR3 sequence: CASSLAQGGQPQHF. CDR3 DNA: TGTGCCAGCAGCTTGGCACAGGGTGGTCAGCCCCAGCATTTT.

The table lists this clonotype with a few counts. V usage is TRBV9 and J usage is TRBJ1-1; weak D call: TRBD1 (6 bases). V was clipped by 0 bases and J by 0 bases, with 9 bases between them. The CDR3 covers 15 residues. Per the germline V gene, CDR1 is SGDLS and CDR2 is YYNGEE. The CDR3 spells CASSVADRMNTEAFF. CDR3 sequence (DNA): TGTGCCAGCAGCGTAGCAGACAGGATGAACACTGAAGCTTTCTTT.

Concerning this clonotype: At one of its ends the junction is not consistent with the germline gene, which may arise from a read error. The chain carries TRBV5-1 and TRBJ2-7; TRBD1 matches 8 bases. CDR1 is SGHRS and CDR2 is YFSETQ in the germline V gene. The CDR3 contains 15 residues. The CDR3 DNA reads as TGCGCCAGCAGCCCGGAGACAGGGGTTAGCAGGTTATGCCACTTC. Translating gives CASSPETGVSRLCHF. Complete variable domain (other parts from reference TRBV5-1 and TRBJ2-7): KAGVTQTPRYLIKTRGQQVTLSCSPISGHRSVSWYQQTPGQGLQFLFEYFSETQRNKGNFPGRFSGRQFSNSRSEMNVSTLELGDSALYLCASSPETGVSRLCHFGPGTRLTVT.